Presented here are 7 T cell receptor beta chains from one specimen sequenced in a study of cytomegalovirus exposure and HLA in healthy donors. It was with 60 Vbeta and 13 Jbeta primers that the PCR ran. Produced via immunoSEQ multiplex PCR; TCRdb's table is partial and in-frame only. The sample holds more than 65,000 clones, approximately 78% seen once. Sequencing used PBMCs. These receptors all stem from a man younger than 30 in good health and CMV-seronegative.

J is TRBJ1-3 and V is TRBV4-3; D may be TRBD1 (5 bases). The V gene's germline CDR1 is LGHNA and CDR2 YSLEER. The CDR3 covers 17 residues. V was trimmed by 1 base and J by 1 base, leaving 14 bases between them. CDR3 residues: CASSQAGGTGSGNTIYF. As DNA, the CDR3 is TGCGCCAGCAGCCAAGCTGGCGGAACAGGATCTGGAAACACCATATATTTT.

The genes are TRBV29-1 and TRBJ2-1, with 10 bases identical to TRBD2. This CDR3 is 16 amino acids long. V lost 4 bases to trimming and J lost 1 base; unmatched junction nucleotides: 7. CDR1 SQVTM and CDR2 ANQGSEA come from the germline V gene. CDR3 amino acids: CSVGERGGVSYNEQFF. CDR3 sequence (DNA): TGCAGCGTTGGGGAGCGGGGGGGAGTATCCTACAATGAGCAGTTCTTC.

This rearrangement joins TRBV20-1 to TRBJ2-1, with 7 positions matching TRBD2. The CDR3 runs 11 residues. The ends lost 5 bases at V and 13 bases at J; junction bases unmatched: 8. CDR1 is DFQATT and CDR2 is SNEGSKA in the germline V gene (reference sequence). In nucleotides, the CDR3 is TGCAGTGCTCCTTGGGGGGGAGCCCAGTTCTTC. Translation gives CSAPWGGAQFF.

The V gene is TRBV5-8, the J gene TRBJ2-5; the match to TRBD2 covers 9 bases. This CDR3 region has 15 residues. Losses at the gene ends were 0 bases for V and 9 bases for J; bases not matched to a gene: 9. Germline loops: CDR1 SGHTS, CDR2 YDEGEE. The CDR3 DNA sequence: TGTGCCAGCAGCTTGGTTGGGACTAGCTGGCGGGCCCAGTACTTC. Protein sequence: CASSLVGTSWRAQYF.

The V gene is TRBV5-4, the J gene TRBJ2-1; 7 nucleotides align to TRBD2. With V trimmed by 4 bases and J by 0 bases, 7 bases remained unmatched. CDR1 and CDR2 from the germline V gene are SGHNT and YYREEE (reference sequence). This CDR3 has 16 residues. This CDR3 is CASSHALAVSYNEQFF. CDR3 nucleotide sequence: TGTGCCAGCAGCCATGCTCTAGCGGTCTCCTACAATGAGCAGTTCTTC.

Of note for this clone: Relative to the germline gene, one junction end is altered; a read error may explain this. The CDR3 region has the DNA TGTTCCAGCAGCCTCGTTAATTCACCCCTCCACTTT. Translating gives CSSSLVNSPLHF. The V gene is TRBV7-9, the J gene TRBJ1-6; no clear D. The CDR3 contains 12 residues. Germline loops: CDR1 SEHNR, CDR2 FQNEAQ (reference sequence).

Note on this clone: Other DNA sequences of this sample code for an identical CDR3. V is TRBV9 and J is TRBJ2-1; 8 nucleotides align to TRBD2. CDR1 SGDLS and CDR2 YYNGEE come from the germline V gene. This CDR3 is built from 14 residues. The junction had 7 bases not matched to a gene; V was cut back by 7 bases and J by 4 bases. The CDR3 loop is CASALAGGYNEQFF. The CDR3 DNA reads TGTGCCAGCGCCCTTGCGGGGGGTTACAATGAGCAGTTCTTC.